This entry lists 6 T cell receptor beta chains sequenced from one sample in a study of OX40 agonist ivuxolimab in advanced cancers. Produced via immunoSEQ multiplex PCR; TCRdb's table is partial and in-frame only. The sample lists roughly 67,000 clones, around 84% occurring once. The sequencing here drew on CD4+ or CD8+ T cells sorted from blood, taken in a trial of the OX40 agonist ivuxolimab. The receptors shown here come from an adult with an advanced solid tumor such as melanoma, head and neck, liver or kidney cancer.

The chain joins TRBV28 to TRBJ1-2; D uncertain. Deletions cut 4 bases from V and 8 bases from J, with 14 bases between. Germline values: CDR1 MDHEN, CDR2 SYDVKM. CDR3 length equals 13 residues. This CDR3 is CASSSGVVGGYTF. The CDR3 DNA reads TGTGCCAGCAGTTCCGGGGTGGTAGGAGGCTACACCTTC.

V usage is TRBV28 and J usage is TRBJ1-5; D remains unclear. Trimming pared 7 bases from V and 4 bases from J, leaving 5 bases between. Germline CDR1 is MDHEN and CDR2 is SYDVKM. This CDR3 is 11 amino acids long. The CDR3, as DNA: TGTGCCAGCACCTCAAATCAGCCCCAGCATTTT. It translates to CASTSNQPQHF.

The gene calls are TRBV29-1 and TRBJ2-5; tentatively, D is TRBD2 (6 bases). Trimming cost V 5 bases and J 2 bases, with 15 bases left between them. This CDR3 spans 14 amino acids. Germline CDR1 SQVTM, CDR2 ANQGSEA. CDR3 DNA: TGCAGCGTTACAACGTCGGGACTGCAAGAGACCCAGTACTTC. It encodes CSVTTSGLQETQYF.

The genes are TRBV5-1 and TRBJ2-5; tentative D call: TRBD1 (5 bases). V lost 7 bases and J 4 bases, leaving 14 bases between the germline ends. Germline CDR1 reads SGHRS; CDR2 reads YFSETQ. The length of the CDR3 is 13 residues. The CDR3 loop reads CASSKGQGETQYF. CDR3 sequence (DNA): TGCGCCAGCTCGAAGGGGCAGGGAGAGACCCAGTACTTC.

This clone has a single count. The rearrangement links TRBV14 to TRBJ2-2, with D unresolved. The CDR3 is 11 residues long. Germline V gene sequence: CDR1 SGHDN, CDR2 FVKESK. V lost 6 bases and J lost 4, with 3 bases in between. CDR3 DNA sequence: TGTGCCAGCAGAAGCACCGGGGAGCTGTTTTTT. Residues: CASRSTGELFF.

The V call is TRBV5-1, the J call TRBJ2-5; 11 positions agree with TRBD2. The trim removed 6 bases at V and 0 bases at J, leaving 4 bases unmatched. The germline V gene encodes CDR1 SGHRS and CDR2 YFSETQ. This CDR3 comprises 15 residues. CDR3 loop: CASTTSGTYQETQYF. The CDR3 coding sequence is TGCGCCAGCACGACTAGCGGGACGTACCAAGAGACCCAGTACTTC.